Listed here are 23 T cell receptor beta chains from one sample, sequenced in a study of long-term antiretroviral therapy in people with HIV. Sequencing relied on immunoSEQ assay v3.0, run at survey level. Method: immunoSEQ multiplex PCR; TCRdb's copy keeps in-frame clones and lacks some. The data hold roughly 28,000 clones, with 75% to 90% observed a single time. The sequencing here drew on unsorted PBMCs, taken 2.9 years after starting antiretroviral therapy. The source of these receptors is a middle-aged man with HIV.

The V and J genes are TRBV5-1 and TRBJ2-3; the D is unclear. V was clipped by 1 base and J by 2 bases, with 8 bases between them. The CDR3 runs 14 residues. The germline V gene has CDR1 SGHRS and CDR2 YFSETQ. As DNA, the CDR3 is TGCGCCAGCAGCTTGACAGATACCACAGATACGCAGTATTTT. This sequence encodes CASSLTDTTDTQYF.

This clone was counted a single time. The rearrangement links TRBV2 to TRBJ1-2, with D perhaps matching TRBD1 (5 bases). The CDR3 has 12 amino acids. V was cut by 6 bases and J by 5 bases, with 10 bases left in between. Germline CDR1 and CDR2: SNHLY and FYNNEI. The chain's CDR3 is CASSPTGYGYTF. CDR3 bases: TGTGCCAGCAGCCCAACAGGATATGGCTACACCTTC.

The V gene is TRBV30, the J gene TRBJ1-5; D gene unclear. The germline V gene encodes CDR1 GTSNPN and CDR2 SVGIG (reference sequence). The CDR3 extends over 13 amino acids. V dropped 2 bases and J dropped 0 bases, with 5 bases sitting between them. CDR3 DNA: TGTGCCTGGAGTATGGATAGCAATCAGCCCCAGCATTTT. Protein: CAWSMDSNQPQHF.

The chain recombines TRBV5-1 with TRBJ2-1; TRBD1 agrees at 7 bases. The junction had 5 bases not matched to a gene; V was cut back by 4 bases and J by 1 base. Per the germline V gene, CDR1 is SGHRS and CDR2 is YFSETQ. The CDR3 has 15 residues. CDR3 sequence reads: CASSIGQVSYNEQFF. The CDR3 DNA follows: TGCGCCAGCAGCATTGGACAGGTTTCCTACAATGAGCAGTTCTTC. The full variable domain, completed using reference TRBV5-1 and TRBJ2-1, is KAGVTQTPRYLIKTRGQQVTLSCSPISGHRSVSWYQQTPGQGLQFLFEYFSETQRNKGNFPGRFSGRQFSNSRSEMNVSTLELGDSALYLCASSIGQVSYNEQFFGPGTRLTVL.

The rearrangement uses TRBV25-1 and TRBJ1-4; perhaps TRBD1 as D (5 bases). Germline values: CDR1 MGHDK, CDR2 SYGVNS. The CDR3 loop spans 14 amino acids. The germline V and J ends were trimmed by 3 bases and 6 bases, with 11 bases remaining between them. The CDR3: CASSDRARYEKLFF. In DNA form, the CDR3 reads TGTGCCAGCAGTGACAGGGCGCGATATGAAAAACTGTTTTTT.

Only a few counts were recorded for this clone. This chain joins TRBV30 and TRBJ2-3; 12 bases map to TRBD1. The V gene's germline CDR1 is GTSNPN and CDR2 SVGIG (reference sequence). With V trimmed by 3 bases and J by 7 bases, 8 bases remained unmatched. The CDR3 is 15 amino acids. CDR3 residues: CAWRSPGTGGYTQYF. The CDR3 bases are TGTGCCTGGAGATCGCCCGGGACAGGGGGCTATACGCAGTATTTT.

CDR3 bases: TGTGCCAGCAGCGTAGTGGACTCCGGGGAGCTGTTTTTT. Residues: CASSVVDSGELFF. The chain has TRBV9 and TRBJ2-2; possible D gene TRBD2, 5 bases. The CDR3 has 13 amino acids. The V and J ends lost 0 bases and 6 bases respectively, with 6 bases between them. The germline CDR1 and CDR2 sequences are SGDLS and YYNGEE.

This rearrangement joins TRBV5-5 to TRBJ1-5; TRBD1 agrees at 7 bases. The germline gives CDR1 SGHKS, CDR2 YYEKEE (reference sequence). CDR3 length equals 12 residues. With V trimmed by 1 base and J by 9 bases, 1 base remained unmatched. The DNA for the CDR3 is TGTGCCAGCAGCTTGAACAGGGGGCCCCAGCATTTT. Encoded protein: CASSLNRGPQHF.

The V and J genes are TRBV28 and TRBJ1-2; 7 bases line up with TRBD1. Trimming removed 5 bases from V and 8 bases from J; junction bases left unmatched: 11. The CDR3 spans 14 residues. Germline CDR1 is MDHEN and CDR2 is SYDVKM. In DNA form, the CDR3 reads TGTGCCAGCAGTCCTGGACAGGTGCCCTCAGGCTACACCTTC. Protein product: CASSPGQVPSGYTF.

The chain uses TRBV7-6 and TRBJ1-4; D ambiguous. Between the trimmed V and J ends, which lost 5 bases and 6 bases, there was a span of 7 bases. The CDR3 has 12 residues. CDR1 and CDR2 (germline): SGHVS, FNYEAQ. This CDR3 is CASSQPDEKLFF. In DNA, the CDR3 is TGTGCCAGCAGCCAACCTGATGAAAAACTGTTTTTT.

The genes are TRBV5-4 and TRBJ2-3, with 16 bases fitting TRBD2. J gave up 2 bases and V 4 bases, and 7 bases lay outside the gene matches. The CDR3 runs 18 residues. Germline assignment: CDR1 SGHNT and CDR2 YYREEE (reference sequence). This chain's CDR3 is CASSPWGLAGGPTDTQYF. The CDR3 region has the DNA TGTGCCAGCAGCCCGTGGGGACTAGCGGGGGGGCCCACAGATACGCAGTATTTT.

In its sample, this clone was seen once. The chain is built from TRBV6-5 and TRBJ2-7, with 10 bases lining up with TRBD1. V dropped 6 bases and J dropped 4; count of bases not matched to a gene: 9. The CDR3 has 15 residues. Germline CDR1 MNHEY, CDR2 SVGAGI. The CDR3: CASRRGRDRGYEQYF. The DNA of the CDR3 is TGTGCCAGCAGACGGGGGCGGGACAGGGGATACGAGCAGTACTTC.

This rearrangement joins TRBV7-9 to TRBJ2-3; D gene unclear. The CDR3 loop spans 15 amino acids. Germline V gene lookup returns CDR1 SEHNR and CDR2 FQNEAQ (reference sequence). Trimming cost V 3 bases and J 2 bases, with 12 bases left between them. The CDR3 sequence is CASSLMGVNTDTQYF. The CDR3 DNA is TGTGCCAGCAGCTTGATGGGCGTCAACACAGATACGCAGTATTTT.

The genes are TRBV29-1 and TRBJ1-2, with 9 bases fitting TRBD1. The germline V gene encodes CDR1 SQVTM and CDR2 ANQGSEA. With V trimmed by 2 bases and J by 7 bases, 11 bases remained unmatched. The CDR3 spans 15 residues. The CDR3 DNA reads TGCAGCGTTGAAAACCATAGACAGGGGGTCGGTGGCTACACCTTC. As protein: CSVENHRQGVGGYTF.

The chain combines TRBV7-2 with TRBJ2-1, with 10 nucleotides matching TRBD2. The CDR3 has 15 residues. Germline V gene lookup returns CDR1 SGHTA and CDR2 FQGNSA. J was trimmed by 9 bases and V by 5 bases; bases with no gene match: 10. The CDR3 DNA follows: TGTGCCAGCAGCACAAGCGGGGGGGCCGAGGTTGAGCAGTTCTTC. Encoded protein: CASSTSGGAEVEQFF.

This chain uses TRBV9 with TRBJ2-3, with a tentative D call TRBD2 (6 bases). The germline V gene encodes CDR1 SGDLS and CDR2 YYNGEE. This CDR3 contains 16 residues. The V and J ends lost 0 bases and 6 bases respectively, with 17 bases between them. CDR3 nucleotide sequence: TGTGCCAGCAGCGTAGGAGAAGTAGCGGCGGGGGATACGCAGTATTTT. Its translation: CASSVGEVAAGDTQYF.

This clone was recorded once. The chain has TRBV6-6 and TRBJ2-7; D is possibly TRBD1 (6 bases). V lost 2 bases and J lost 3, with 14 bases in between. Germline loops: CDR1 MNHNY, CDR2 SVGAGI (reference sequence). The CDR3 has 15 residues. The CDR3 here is CASSYAGQIGYEQYF. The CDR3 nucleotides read TGTGCCAGCAGTTACGCCGGACAGATCGGCTACGAGCAGTACTTC.

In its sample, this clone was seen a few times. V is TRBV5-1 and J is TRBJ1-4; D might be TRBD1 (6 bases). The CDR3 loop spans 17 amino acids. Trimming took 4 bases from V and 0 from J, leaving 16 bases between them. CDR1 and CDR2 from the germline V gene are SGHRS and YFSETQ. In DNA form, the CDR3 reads TGCGCCAGCAGCCTTCGGGGGGGGGCCGCAACTAATGAAAAACTGTTTTTT. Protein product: CASSLRGGAATNEKLFF.

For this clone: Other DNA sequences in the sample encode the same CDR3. CDR3 sequence (DNA): TGTGCCAGCAGCGCCTTGGGACAGGGTAAGGGCTACACCTTC. Encoded protein: CASSALGQGKGYTF. The gene calls are TRBV11-2 and TRBJ1-2; the match to TRBD1 covers 9 bases. Unmatched junction bases numbered 9, after V lost 5 bases and J lost 8 bases. CDR1 SGHAT and CDR2 FQNNGV come from the germline V gene. This CDR3 contains 14 residues.

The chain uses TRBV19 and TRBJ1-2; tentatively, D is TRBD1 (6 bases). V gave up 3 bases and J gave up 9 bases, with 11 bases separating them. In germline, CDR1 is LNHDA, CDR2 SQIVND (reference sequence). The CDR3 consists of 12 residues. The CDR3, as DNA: TGTGCCAGTAGTATTCAAGGGGGGAGCTACACCTTC. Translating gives CASSIQGGSYTF.

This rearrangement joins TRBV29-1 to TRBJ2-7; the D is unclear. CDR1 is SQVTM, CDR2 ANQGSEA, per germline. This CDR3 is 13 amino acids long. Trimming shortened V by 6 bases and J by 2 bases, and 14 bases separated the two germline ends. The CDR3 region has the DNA TGCAGCGTCTCTTTAGGAACAGCCTACGAGCAGTACTTC. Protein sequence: CSVSLGTAYEQYF.

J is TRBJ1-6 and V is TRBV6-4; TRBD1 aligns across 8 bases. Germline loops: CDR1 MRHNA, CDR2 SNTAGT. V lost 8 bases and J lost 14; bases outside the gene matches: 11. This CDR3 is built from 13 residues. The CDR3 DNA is TGTGCCAGCGCCGAAAGGACAGGGTTGACCCTCCACTTT. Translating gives CASAERTGLTLHF.

The CDR3 protein is CASSGGSNTGELFF. The CDR3 DNA reads TGTGCCAGCAGTGGGGGCTCGAACACCGGGGAGCTGTTTTTT. The chain links TRBV2 to TRBJ2-2, with a possible D match to TRBD1 (5 bases). The germline V and J ends were trimmed by 4 bases and 0 bases, with 6 bases remaining between them. Per germline, CDR1 SNHLY and CDR2 FYNNEI. CDR3 length equals 14 residues.